The 25 T cell receptor beta chains reported below all come from one sample, sequenced in a study of blood T cell repertoires in COVID-19. Sequenced by immunoSEQ multiplex PCR; TCRdb stores in-frame clones only, minus some. The table has 110,000 or so clones, about 90% seen once. Sequenced sample: peripheral blood. The receptors were sampled from a human donor in a cohort sampled during active COVID-19.

This clone was seen only once. This chain joins TRBV24-1 and TRBJ1-2; 9 bases are shared with TRBD1. Germline lookup yields CDR1 KGHDR and CDR2 SFDVKD. The length of the CDR3 is 14 residues. J was trimmed by 8 bases and V by 5 bases; bases with no gene match: 8. The CDR3 here is CATSGGTGSFGYTF. The CDR3 DNA reads TGTGCCACCAGTGGAGGGACAGGGTCCTTCGGCTACACCTTC.

This clone was seen a handful of times. The chain has TRBV7-3 and TRBJ1-1, with 8 bases matching TRBD1. Germline V lookup: CDR1 SGHTA, CDR2 FQGTGA. V shed 5 bases, J shed 4 bases, and the junction held 9 bases outside the gene matches. CDR3 length: 15 amino acids. The CDR3 DNA follows: TGTGCCAGCAGCCGATTGACAGGGGAGAGCACTGAAGCTTTCTTT. Its protein product is CASSRLTGESTEAFF. Full variable domain (outside the CDR3, taken from reference TRBV7-3 and TRBJ1-1): GAGVSQTPSNKVTEKGKYVELRCDPISGHTALYWYRQSLGQGPEFLIYFQGTGAADDSGLPNDRFFAVRPEGSVSTLKIQRTERGDSAVYLCASSRLTGESTEAFFGQGTRLTVV.

The rearrangement links TRBV24-1 to TRBJ2-5; 10 bases agree with TRBD1. V shed 3 bases and J 4 bases; nucleotides not matched to a gene: 7. The CDR3 covers 16 residues. Germline V gene sequence: CDR1 KGHDR, CDR2 SFDVKD. The CDR3 nucleotides read TGTGCCACCAGTGATATCCCCAGACAGGGGGCAGAGACCCAGTACTTC. It codes for CATSDIPRQGAETQYF.

CDR3 protein: CASIPGRQGAEKLFF. DNA for the CDR3: TGTGCCAGTATCCCTGGGCGGCAGGGGGCTGAAAAACTGTTTTTT. V gene TRBV19 combines with J gene TRBJ1-4, with 8 bases matching TRBD1. The CDR3 has 15 residues. From germline, CDR1 is LNHDA and CDR2 SQIVND (reference sequence). Losses at the gene ends were 7 bases for V and 7 bases for J; bases not matched to a gene: 11.

The chain combines TRBV19 with TRBJ1-3, with 7 bases matching TRBD1. Looked up from germline, CDR1 is LNHDA and CDR2 is SQIVND (reference sequence). Germline trimming cut 6 bases from V and 2 bases from J; bases unmatched to any gene: 1. This CDR3 spans 13 amino acids. CDR3 sequence reads: CASSQGAGNTIYF. The CDR3 bases are TGTGCCAGTAGCCAGGGGGCTGGAAACACCATATATTTT.

The chain has TRBV24-1 and TRBJ2-7; 11 bases are shared with TRBD2. Losses at the gene ends were 5 bases for V and 2 bases for J; bases not matched to a gene: 4. The CDR3 runs 15 residues. Germline V gene lookup returns CDR1 KGHDR and CDR2 SFDVKD. DNA for the CDR3: TGTGCCACCAGTGCCGGGACTAGCGGTACCTACGAGCAGTACTTC. Translation: CATSAGTSGTYEQYF.

The genes are TRBV10-2 and TRBJ1-1, with D tentatively TRBD1 (5 bases). Trimming shortened V by 0 bases and J by 0 bases, and 14 bases separated the two germline ends. This CDR3 region has 17 residues. The V gene's germline CDR1 is WSHSY and CDR2 SAAADI. The CDR3 bases are TGCGCCAGCAGTGAGTCTGGGGTGGCGGGGGTGAACACTGAAGCTTTCTTT. It is translated as CASSESGVAGVNTEAFF.

The rearrangement links TRBV18 to TRBJ2-5, with D perhaps TRBD2 (5 bases). The CDR3 length is 14 residues. V lost 4 bases to trimming and J lost 1 base, with 10 bases between them. Germline lookup yields CDR1 KGHSH and CDR2 LQKENI. The CDR3 here is CASSLRLAQETQYF. CDR3 in DNA: TGTGCCAGCTCACTCAGGCTAGCCCAAGAGACCCAGTACTTC.

The gene calls are TRBV18 and TRBJ2-5, with D unclear. V gave up 3 bases and J gave up 4 bases, with 9 bases separating them. CDR1 is KGHSH, CDR2 LQKENI, per germline. The CDR3 is 13 amino acids. The CDR3 here is CASSPLPRETQYF. The CDR3 nucleotides read TGTGCCAGCTCACCCCTACCGAGAGAGACCCAGTACTTC.

The chain joins TRBV9 to TRBJ2-7, with D unresolved. The CDR3 covers 15 residues. With 0 bases removed from V and 5 bases from J, the gap between germline ends came to 15 bases. Germline loops: CDR1 SGDLS, CDR2 YYNGEE. CDR3 sequence (DNA): TGTGCCAGCAGCGTAGATCGCGGCCTCCTAGACGAGCAGTACTTC. Its translation: CASSVDRGLLDEQYF. The full variable domain, completed using reference TRBV9 and TRBJ2-7, is DSGVTQTPKHLITATGQRVTLRCSPRSGDLSVYWYQQSLDQGLQFLIQYYNGEERAKGNILERFSAQQFPDLHSELNLSSLELGDSALYFCASSVDRGLLDEQYFGPGTRLTVT.

The chain has TRBV2 and TRBJ2-1; perhaps TRBD1 as D (6 bases). Germline CDR1 is SNHLY and CDR2 is FYNNEI. Trimming took off 6 bases at V and 0 bases at J, with 12 bases between the two ends. The CDR3 is 15 residues long. The CDR3 region is CASRATGSSYNEQFF. The DNA for the CDR3 is TGTGCCAGCAGAGCTACAGGGAGCTCCTACAATGAGCAGTTCTTC.

J is TRBJ2-5 and V is TRBV7-3; TRBD1 matches 7 bases. The trim removed 7 bases at V and 5 bases at J, leaving 10 bases unmatched. The CDR3 totals 14 residues. Germline V gene lookup returns CDR1 SGHTA and CDR2 FQGTGA. The CDR3 sequence is CASTMTGNGETQYF. The DNA of the CDR3 is TGTGCCAGCACCATGACAGGGAACGGGGAGACCCAGTACTTC.

The rearrangement links TRBV6-8 to TRBJ2-7; D may be TRBD1 (6 bases). V was trimmed by 7 bases and J by 0 bases, leaving 13 bases between them. CDR3 length equals 14 residues. Germline assignment: CDR1 MNHGY and CDR2 SAAAGT. DNA of the CDR3: TGTGCCAGCAAAATCCGGGACAACTCCTACGAGCAGTACTTC. Protein: CASKIRDNSYEQYF.

This clone appeared once. The chain combines TRBV6-1 with TRBJ1-3, with 8 bases that match TRBD1. This CDR3 is built from 16 residues. Germline CDR1 MNHNS, CDR2 SASEGT. Unmatched junction bases numbered 6, after V lost 4 bases and J lost 1 base. This CDR3 reads CASSVSDRASGNTIYF. In nucleotides, the CDR3 is TGTGCCAGCAGTGTCTCGGACAGGGCGTCTGGAAACACCATATATTTT.

The chain carries TRBV2 and TRBJ2-1, with 14 positions matching TRBD2. CDR1 SNHLY and CDR2 FYNNEI come from the germline V gene. This CDR3 spans 18 amino acids. V dropped 8 bases and J dropped 0; count of bases not matched to a gene: 9. The CDR3 coding sequence is TGTGCCAGCCCTGGGGTTGGGACTAGCGGGGGCTCCTACAATGAGCAGTTCTTC. It translates to CASPGVGTSGGSYNEQFF.

This chain joins TRBV6-1 and TRBJ1-5; perhaps TRBD1 as D (5 bases). V lost 7 bases and J lost 3, with 13 bases in between. CDR1 is MNHNS, CDR2 SASEGT, per germline. CDR3 length: 14 amino acids. The CDR3 reads CASTRDLNNQPQHF. The CDR3 region has the DNA TGTGCCAGCACCAGGGATTTAAACAATCAGCCCCAGCATTTT.

This chain links TRBV7-3 with TRBJ1-2; D is unresolved. CDR1 and CDR2 from the germline V gene are SGHTA and FQGTGA. V was clipped by 5 bases and J by 4 bases, with 17 bases between them. The CDR3 is 15 amino acids. CDR3 DNA sequence: TGTGCCAGCAGCCCAAACCCGGGAGCCGCCTATGGCTACACCTTC. Amino acid sequence: CASSPNPGAAYGYTF.

The DNA for the CDR3 is TGCGCCAGCAGCTTTTCCCTCGGCACTGAAGCTTTCTTT. Residues: CASSFSLGTEAFF. The chain carries TRBV5-1 and TRBJ1-1, with no clear D. This CDR3 is 13 amino acids long. CDR1 and CDR2 (germline): SGHRS, YFSETQ. The ends were cut back, 2 bases at V and 4 bases at J, with 9 bases in the middle.

The chain carries TRBV19 and TRBJ1-5, with a possible D match to TRBD1 (5 bases). V lost 3 bases and J lost 3, with 15 bases in between. The germline gives CDR1 LNHDA, CDR2 SQIVND (reference sequence). The length of the CDR3 is 16 residues. The CDR3 sequence: CASSIGGRGTNQPQHF. The DNA of the CDR3 is TGTGCCAGTAGTATCGGGGGTAGGGGAACCAATCAGCCCCAGCATTTT.

This chain uses TRBV5-1 with TRBJ2-1; D uncertain. Per germline, CDR1 SGHRS and CDR2 YFSETQ. CDR3 size: 14 residues. V dropped 2 bases and J dropped 5 bases, with 11 bases sitting between them. The CDR3 DNA is TGCGCCAGCAGCTTCGATACTTCTGACAATGAGCAGTTCTTC. Residues: CASSFDTSDNEQFF.

The V and J genes are TRBV10-3 and TRBJ2-6; unclear D gene. V was shortened by 10 bases and J by 1 base, with 11 bases between the two germline ends. Germline CDR1 reads ENHRY; CDR2 reads SYGVKD. This CDR3 region has 14 residues. CDR3 in amino acids: CATMALSGANVLTF. CDR3 in DNA: TGTGCCACCATGGCTCTTTCTGGGGCCAACGTCCTGACTTTC.

The chain has TRBV7-9 and TRBJ1-2; D is uncertain. This CDR3 region has 15 residues. CDR1 and CDR2 (germline): SEHNR, FQNEAQ (reference sequence). Trimming removed 4 bases from V and 7 bases from J, with 19 bases in between. The CDR3 reads CASSSSSPLGSGYTF. The CDR3, as DNA: TGTGCCAGCAGCTCCTCTTCCCCCTTAGGGAGTGGCTACACCTTC.

This clone has a single count. The V gene is TRBV5-1, the J gene TRBJ2-1, with 7 bases lining up with TRBD1. V was clipped by 4 bases and J by 10 bases; unmatched bases: 14. The CDR3 is 15 residues long. CDR1 is SGHRS and CDR2 is YFSETQ in the germline V gene. Here the CDR3 DNA reads TGCGCCAGCAGCCTCCGACAGGGTCTCAGGGGGGAGCAGTTCTTC. It codes for CASSLRQGLRGEQFF.

The chain carries TRBV18 and TRBJ1-1, with a possible D match to TRBD1 (5 bases). The CDR3 covers 14 residues. The germline CDR1 and CDR2 sequences are KGHSH and LQKENI. The ends were cut back, 3 bases at V and 3 bases at J, with 11 bases in the middle. DNA of the CDR3: TGTGCCAGCTCACCTTCTCCGGGGGACACTGAAGCTTTCTTT. Protein sequence: CASSPSPGDTEAFF.

This clone came up once. Other DNA sequences of this sample code for an identical CDR3. The chain joins TRBV18 to TRBJ2-7; TRBD1 agrees at 8 bases. CDR1 is KGHSH and CDR2 is LQKENI in the germline V gene. CDR3 length: 14 residues. The ends lost 3 bases at V and 0 bases at J; junction bases unmatched: 1. The CDR3: CASSPTGGSYEQYF. The CDR3 region has the DNA TGTGCCAGCTCACCCACAGGGGGCTCCTACGAGCAGTACTTC. The variable domain in full, with the rest retrieved from reference TRBV18 and TRBJ2-7, is NAGVMQNPRHLVRRRGQEARLRCSPMKGHSHVYWYRQLPEEGLKFMVYLQKENIIDESGMPKERFSAEFPKEGPSILRIQQVVRGDSAAYFCASSPTGGSYEQYFGPGTRLTVT.